Listed below are T cell receptor beta chains from one sample, sequenced in a study of T-cell memory formation after mild COVID-19. TCRdb re-called the 5' RACE reads through MiXCR, storing one row per CDR3 protein. The top ten hold roughly 2.3% of the sample, which has about 190,000 distinct CDR3 sequences, roughly 18% seen once. Sequences were obtained from PBMCs or a T cell subset sorted from them (not recorded which). The source is an adult woman who had mild COVID-19 (a few samples of this study predate the infection). Cell type and time point are not known. Both conserved end residues are part of each CDR3. A D gene is named only where the DNA matches it firmly. Expanded clones get a size class; other rows say once, few or many, or leave the size out.

clone_size: few; d_call: TRBD1; v_call: TRBV20-1; j_call: TRBJ2-5; cdr3_aa: CSARPVTGGETQYF; cdr3_nt: TGCAGTGCCCGACCCGTGACAGGGGGCGAGACCCAGTACTTC
clone_size: NA; d_call: NA; v_call: TRBV12-3/TRBV12-4; j_call: TRBJ2-4; cdr3_aa: CASSLQANIQYF; cdr3_nt: TGTGCCAGCAGTTTACAGGCAAACATTCAGTACTTC
clone_size: NA; d_call: TRBD2; v_call: TRBV5-5; j_call: TRBJ2-1; cdr3_aa: CASSPTLAGGYNEQFF; cdr3_nt: TGTGCCAGCAGCCCAACGTTAGCGGGAGGATACAATGAGCAGTTCTTC
clone_size: NA; d_call: NA; v_call: TRBV12-3/TRBV12-4; j_call: TRBJ1-2; cdr3_aa: CASNRQGPNYGYTF; cdr3_nt: TGTGCCAGCAACCGTCAGGGTCCTAACTATGGCTACACCTTC
clone_size: few; d_call: TRBD1; v_call: TRBV24-1; j_call: TRBJ2-7; cdr3_aa: CATAGQGAYEQYF; cdr3_nt: TGTGCCACTGCCGGGCAGGGGGCCTACGAGCAGTACTTC
clone_size: few; d_call: NA; v_call: TRBV7-2; j_call: TRBJ2-5; cdr3_aa: CASSFSAETQYF; cdr3_nt: TGTGCCAGCAGCTTCAGTGCGGAGACCCAGTACTTC
clone_size: NA; d_call: NA; v_call: TRBV12-3/TRBV12-4; j_call: TRBJ1-2; cdr3_aa: CASSLSNNYGYTF; cdr3_nt: TGTGCCAGCAGTTTGTCGAATAACTATGGCTACACCTTC
clone_size: NA; d_call: TRBD1; v_call: TRBV5-1; j_call: TRBJ1-1; cdr3_aa: CASSDGQGNTEAFF; cdr3_nt: TGCGCCAGCAGCGACGGACAGGGGAACACTGAAGCTTTCTTT
clone_size: NA; d_call: NA; v_call: TRBV20-1; j_call: TRBJ2-1; cdr3_aa: CSAREQGPYNEQFF; cdr3_nt: TGCAGTGCTAGAGAGCAGGGGCCCTACAATGAGCAGTTCTTC
clone_size: once; d_call: TRBD1; v_call: TRBV6-2/TRBV6-3; j_call: TRBJ1-1; cdr3_aa: CASRPDGTGGVGTEAFF; cdr3_nt: TGTGCCAGCAGACCCGACGGGACAGGGGGCGTTGGGACTGAAGCTTTCTTT